This T cell receptor (beta chain) was obtained from a study of T cell responses to AZD1222 COVID-19 vaccine (dated by TCRdb to the early 2020s). Turning to the overall study: AZD1222 recipients given second doses at about 4 weeks or at about 12 weeks were pooled, since spike-specific TCR depth and breadth were not found to differ between the two schedules. TCR sequencing covered 233 trial participants: 200 to 220 given two doses of AZD1222 and 26 given two doses of MenACWY control vaccine. Trial participants were enrolled by age into 18-55, 56-69 and 70-plus year subgroups, with approximately 160, 26 and 62 TCR-sequenced participants respectively.

From V the trimming removes 1 base and from J it removes 0 bases, while the gene matches leave 3 bases of the junction unaccounted for. Including cysteine and phenylalanine, the CDR3 has 16 amino acids. Only the CDR3 part of the read is kept: 48 bases, read in frame from the first base. Reading the germline V gene (reference sequence) gives CDR1 SEHNR and CDR2 FQNEAQ. With regard to this clone: No antigen is known for it. No quality values exist for individual bases; no much larger clone is one base distant.

The study at large found these results: No day 14 peak-response samples were available, so repertoires were characterized only after the peak T cell response. In the small 56-69-year group, the increase in depth fell short of significance, most likely because of low power. Conclusions about previously exposed vaccinees were limited because only 6 or 7 AZD1222 recipients were SARS-CoV-2 seropositive at baseline. Nearly half of unique spike-specific TCRs reportedly recognized epitopes outside regions mutated in the B.1.351 and B.1.1.7 variants. Vaccine-associated CD4 TCRs spanned the whole spike protein, with dominant responses in regions 160-218 and 743-854. Spike-specific TCR breadth and depth rose significantly after two AZD1222 doses compared with day 0 and with MenACWY recipients. Most participants were white British and females outnumbered males, and the authors suggested that clonal diversity may have been underestimated.

The CDR3 regions of human TCRbeta chains were subjected to immunosequencing. The original methods were these. TCRs in the repertoires were matched against a reference library of SARS-CoV-2-specific TCRs that had been generated with the MIRA antigen-specificity platform. Breadth was defined as the fraction of unique TCRs that were SARS-CoV-2-associated, and depth was defined as the fraction of total T cells that were SARS-CoV-2-associated. Each spike-specific TCR was assigned to its reactive spike region and to a CD4 or CD8 class using the MIRA data. Log10-transformed breadth and depth values were compared by one-way ANOVA with Sidak's multiple comparisons tests. Not all clones reach the TCRdb copy of this immuneACCESS table, which keeps in-frame sequences only. Checked studies attribute under half of the gap to unresolved V genes and leave the rest unexplained. V, J and clone size reflect that table, while D and trimming were determined from the DNA. This sample gives 90,000 to 120,000 clones in total; around 94% of them show up just once. Of the sample, roughly 2% is held by the ten largest clones.

Explained via the paper, the time point label denotes: baseline before first vaccination. The vaccinee samples were drawn from two UK trials, COV001 and COV002, one of which was a single-blind randomized controlled phase 2/3 trial testing AZD1222 (ChAdOx1 nCoV-19) in healthy adults. For TCRbeta chain sequencing, PBMC samples were collected from trial participants at day 0 and at day 28 after the second dose. The receptor comes from an adult in good health. The receptor chain draws on TRBV7-9 and TRBJ2-3; TRBD1 lines up with 8 middle nucleotides. This sample comprised peripheral blood, obtained on day 0 of AZD1222 vaccination. In nucleotide form, the sequence is TGTGCCAGCAGCTTAGGTAGGACAGGGAGCACAGATACGCAGTATTTT. The translation is CASSLGRTGSTDTQYF. The entire variable domain, with the stretches around the CDR3 drawn from the reference TRBV7-9 and TRBJ2-3 proteins, is DTGVSQNPRHKITKRGQNVTFRCDPISEHNRLYWYRQTLGQGPEFLTYFQNEAQLEKSRLLSDRFSAERPKGSFSTLEIQRTEQGDSAMYLCASSLGRTGSTDTQYFGPGTRLTVL.